This T cell receptor beta chain is from a study of blood T cells in healthy people across ages. The V segment lost 3 bases and the J segment 8 bases; nucleotides outside the gene matches: 6. The CDR3 length is 14 residues. Per the germline V gene, CDR1 is MNHNS and CDR2 is SASEGT. Study results and limitations: Percentage of naive T cells showed a strong correlation with TCR beta diversity.

The authors ran a second PCR of 7 to 11 cycles using a sample-barcoded 5' primer and a J-beta primer mix. TCRdb re-called the 5' RACE reads through MiXCR, storing one row per CDR3 protein. The sample shows roughly 1,800,000 distinct CDR3 sequences, around half of them seen only once. Notes on this clonotype: Its antigen is undetermined.

The sequence came from a woman aged 40-49 years in good health. The sample taken for sequencing was blood. The genes are TRBV6-1 and TRBJ1-4; 7 nucleotides agree with TRBD1. The CDR3, as DNA: TGTGCCAGCAGTGAGAGGGGCAGGGGGGAAAAACTGTTTTTT. Translated, it gives CASSERGRGEKLFF.